This T cell receptor (beta chain) was identified in a study of blood T cell repertoires in COVID-19. Looking at the study overall: The samples span acute and convalescent COVID-19 from the United States, Italy and Spain. The analysed material was cDNA or gDNA that came from T cells, B-cell-depleted T cells, or PBMCs.

The CDR3 totals 14 residues. V was trimmed by 4 bases and J by 0 bases, leaving 9 bases between them. Germline assignment: CDR1 SGHVS and CDR2 FQNEAQ. Everyone who took part was roughly 18 to 89 years old, and they came from about 25 US areas. Cohort placement rested on clinical history that participants reported themselves. Data came from immunoSEQ multiplex PCR; TCRdb stores just in-frame clones and leaves some out. The repertoire consists of under 250,000 clones, with 80% to 90% occurring once and the leading ten covering about 2.5%. This chain connects TRBV7-8 to TRBJ1-1; possible D gene TRBD1, 5 bases. The TCR was taken from a woman in her 30s with acute COVID-19. Material: PBMCs or T cells enriched from blood (not recorded which). The CDR3 is CASSSQDMNTEAFF. The CDR3, as DNA: TGTGCCAGCAGCTCACAGGATATGAACACTGAAGCTTTCTTT.